This TCR beta chain is drawn from a study of shared clonotypes between healthy human individuals. This CDR3 contains 16 residues. With 4 bases clipped from V and 5 bases from J, the junction kept 10 bases outside the gene matches. Per the germline V gene, CDR1 is SGHNT and CDR2 is YYREEE (reference sequence). Comments on this clone: The antigen is unknown.

The authors ran the assay at deep level. Profiling relied on immunoSEQ multiplex PCR, and the TCRdb table lists in-frame clones only, not all of them. The sample holds more than 1 million clones, about 80% seen once. CD45RA+ naive and CD45RA-negative memory subsets were separated from CD4+ cells. Findings and limits, study-wide: The sampled material consisted only of blood, and tissue repertoires are likely to differ. Some naive CD4 clonotypes, around 5%, turned up in common across a few donors.

The clonotype was recovered from a man aged 18 to 30 in good health. Some clones in this sample may be carry-over from other donors' samples. Sequencing used memory CD4+ T cells from PBMCs. Subset denoted: CD45RA-negative fraction. The J gene is TRBJ2-7, the V gene TRBV5-4, with 12 bases that match TRBD2. The DNA of the CDR3 is TGTGCCAGCAGCCCCAACCTAGCGGGAGGGCCTCACGAGCAGTACTTC. This codes for CASSPNLAGGPHEQYF. Based on the CDR3 plus reference TRBV5-4 and TRBJ2-7, the full variable domain is ETGVTQSPTHLIKTRGQQVTLRCSSQSGHNTVSWYQQALGQGPQFIFQYYREEENGRGNFPPRFSGLQFPNYSSELNVNALELDDSALYLCASSPNLAGGPHEQYFGPGTRLTVT.